Sequencing of this TCR beta chain was carried out in a study of beta chain features in type 1 diabetes. Study-level background: Across the samples, some 98,000,000 sorted cells were examined in total. General study points: When VDJ junctions were examined, type 1 diabetes patients showed fewer insertions and more deletions. Among all four CD4+ subsets, Type 1 diabetes patients had TCRB CDR3s that were moderately but significantly shorter.

CD45RO/CCR7/CD25/CD127/CD95/CD27 staining was used to isolate CD4+ naive, central memory, regulatory and stem cell-like memory cells by sorting. Trimming removed 2 bases from V and 1 base from J; junction bases left unmatched: 5. Germline lookup yields CDR1 SGHDN and CDR2 FVKESK. CDR3 length: 16 amino acids. This clone was seen more than once but under ten times. Its target is unknown. The isolated RNA, all of it, was reverse transcribed, so expressed TCRB transcripts were what got sequenced. Method: immunoSEQ multiplex PCR; TCRdb's copy keeps in-frame clones and lacks some. The repertoire holds 300,000 to 400,000 clones, approximately 10% seen once, with roughly 0.016% in the top ten.

The receptor's source is a woman in her thirties in good health. The sample comprised naive CD4+ T cells from blood. The chain combines TRBV14 with TRBJ1-3; the match to TRBD1 covers 7 bases. The CDR3 DNA reads as TGTGCCAGCAGCCAACAGACAGGGACGTCTGGAAACACCATATATTTT. It yields the protein CASSQQTGTSGNTIYF.